A selection of T cell receptor beta chains follows, all from one sample in a study of T cells in Graves' hyperthyroidism and ophthalmopathy. TCRdb reanalysed the multiplex PCR reads using MiXCR and keeps one entry per CDR3 protein. Here the sample spans about 760,000 distinct CDR3 sequences, roughly 32% being singletons. Source material: blood. The receptors here all came from a woman aged 40 to 50 with Graves' hyperthyroidism. CDR3s leave out the opening cysteine and the closing phenylalanine or tryptophan. Not all rows give a size; the values are once, few, many and, for expanded clones, a class.

CDR3 protein: ASSSDRLSGANVLT; J gene: TRBJ2-6; V gene: TRBV12-3/TRBV12-4; CDR3 length: 14; clone size: many
CDR3 protein: ASSGQLDGELF; J gene: -; V gene: TRBV7-9; CDR3 length: 11; clone size: -
CDR3 protein: ASSQDDRAGELF; J gene: TRBJ2-2; V gene: TRBV5-1; CDR3 length: 12; clone size: -
CDR3 protein: ASSSRPANYGYT; J gene: TRBJ1-2; V gene: TRBV3-1; CDR3 length: 12; clone size: -
CDR3 protein: SATQNHHPEQY; J gene: TRBJ2-7; V gene: TRBV20-1; CDR3 length: 11; clone size: -
CDR3 protein: SVLSSGLESTGELF; J gene: TRBJ2-2; V gene: TRBV29-1; CDR3 length: 14; clone size: many
CDR3 protein: ATSPRGVLSNQPQH; J gene: TRBJ1-5; V gene: TRBV15; CDR3 length: 14; clone size: many
CDR3 protein: ATSTLAGGIEQY; J gene: TRBJ2-7; V gene: TRBV15; CDR3 length: 12; clone size: few
CDR3 protein: ASSQDNRQGSLKTQY; J gene: TRBJ2-5; V gene: TRBV14; CDR3 length: 15; clone size: -
CDR3 protein: ASSEHLLGNQPQH; J gene: TRBJ1-5; V gene: TRBV6-5; CDR3 length: 13; clone size: -
CDR3 protein: SIGKDSYEQY; J gene: TRBJ2-7; V gene: TRBV29-1; CDR3 length: 10; clone size: -